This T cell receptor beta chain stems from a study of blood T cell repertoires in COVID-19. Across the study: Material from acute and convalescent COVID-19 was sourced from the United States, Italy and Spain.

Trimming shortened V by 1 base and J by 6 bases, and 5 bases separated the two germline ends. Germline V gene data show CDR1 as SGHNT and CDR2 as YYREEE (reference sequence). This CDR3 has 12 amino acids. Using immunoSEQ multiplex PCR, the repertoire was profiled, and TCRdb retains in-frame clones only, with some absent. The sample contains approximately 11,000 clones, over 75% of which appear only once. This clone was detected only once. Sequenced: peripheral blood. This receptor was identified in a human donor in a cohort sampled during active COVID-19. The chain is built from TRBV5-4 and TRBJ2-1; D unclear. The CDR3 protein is CASSLTSNEQFF. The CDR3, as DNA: TGTGCCAGCAGCTTGACCAGCAATGAGCAGTTCTTC.